The 25 T cell receptor beta chains in this list originate from one sample, sequenced in a study of blood T cells in healthy people across ages. With a J-beta primer mix and a sample-barcoded 5' primer, a second PCR ran roughly 6 to 12 cycles. TCRdb ran MiXCR on the 5' RACE reads and lists one entry per CDR3 protein. The top ten hold under 15% of the sample, which has approximately 900,000 distinct CDR3 sequences, around 46% seen once. Sequenced: blood. The receptors here all came from a young man in good health.

This clonotype was counted a few times. The V call is TRBV27, the J call TRBJ2-5; D ambiguous. From germline, CDR1 is MNHEY and CDR2 SMNVEV (reference sequence). V lost 4 bases and J lost 6, with 15 bases in between. This CDR3 region has 14 residues. The CDR3 region is CASSSPREGKTQYF. In DNA, the CDR3 is TGTGCCAGCAGTTCTCCAAGGGAAGGGAAGACCCAGTACTTC.

The CDR3 nucleotides read TGTGCCAGCAGCCCCCCTCAGAAGCAGAATGAGCAGTACTTC. Encoded protein: CASSPPQKQNEQYF. The gene calls are TRBV5-5 and TRBJ2-1; D is undetermined. The DNA end lines up better with TRBJ2-7; the J call may be wrong. Looked up from germline, CDR1 is SGHKS and CDR2 is YYEKEE (reference sequence). The CDR3 contains 14 residues.

Only a few counts were recorded for this clonotype. The chain carries TRBV21-1 and TRBJ2-7; the table's D call TRBD1 went unverified against the DNA. TRBV21-1 represents a pseudogene. CDR3 size: 16 residues. The CDR3 nucleotides are TGTGCCAGCAGCAAAGGACCGGGGTTAGGTTCCTACGAGCAGTACTTC. Residues: CASSKGPGLGSYEQYF.

This rearrangement joins TRBV5-1 to TRBJ1-1; D is uncertain. The CDR3 spans 14 residues. The V gene lost 7 bases and the J gene lost 1 base, with 14 bases spanning the gap. The germline CDR1 and CDR2 sequences are SGHRS and YFSETQ. The chain's CDR3 is CASVAPGPNTEAFF. CDR3 nucleotides: TGCGCCAGCGTGGCTCCAGGACCGAACACTGAAGCTTTCTTT.

This clonotype turned up a few times. The V gene is TRBV7-9, the J gene TRBJ2-5; 7 nucleotides align to TRBD1. The CDR3 sequence is 14 residues long. CDR1 and CDR2 (germline): SEHNR, FQNEAQ (reference sequence). V shed 7 bases and J 0 bases; nucleotides not matched to a gene: 5. The CDR3 bases are TGTGCCAGCACTGGGACAGCGTACCAAGAGACCCAGTACTTC. This gives the protein CASTGTAYQETQYF.

This clonotype was seen at least ten times. This chain joins TRBV14 and TRBJ2-7; D may be TRBD2 (5 bases). This CDR3 is 13 amino acids long. Looked up from germline, CDR1 is SGHDN and CDR2 is FVKESK. Trimming took off 4 bases at V and 2 bases at J, with 9 bases between the two ends. The CDR3 DNA sequence: TGTGCCAGCAGCCGTCCCGGGACCTACGAGCAGTACTTC. It yields the protein CASSRPGTYEQYF.

This clonotype was found a few times. The rearrangement links TRBV9 to TRBJ2-5, with TRBD2 identical over 8 bases. The CDR3 runs 14 residues. V shed 0 bases and J 5 bases; nucleotides not matched to a gene: 3. Per the germline V gene, CDR1 is SGDLS and CDR2 is YYNGEE. In DNA form, the CDR3 reads TGTGCCAGCAGCGTAGCGGGGGGGCCCGAGACCCAGTACTTC. This encodes CASSVAGGPETQYF.

A word on this clonotype: One end of the junction varies from germline; a read error may be responsible. In DNA form, the CDR3 reads TGCGCCAGCACCCAAGCGGGACAGGGGGCCACAGATACGCAGTATTTT. Protein: CASTQAGQGATDTQYF. This chain uses TRBV4-1 with TRBJ2-3, with 12 bases aligning to TRBD1. The CDR3 contains 16 residues. Germline values: CDR1 MGHRA, CDR2 YSYEKL.

This clonotype turned up a few times. The chain links TRBV21-1 to TRBJ2-7; the D segment call TRBD1 is taken from the table without a DNA check. TRBV21-1 is a pseudogene segment. This CDR3 has 14 residues. The CDR3 sequence: CASSPRDSRYEQYF. DNA of the CDR3: TGTGCCAGCAGCCCGCGGGACAGTCGCTACGAGCAGTACTTC.

The chain is built from TRBV20-1 and TRBJ2-6; TRBD1 might be the D (6 bases). Germline V gene data show CDR1 as DFQATT and CDR2 as SNEGSKA (reference sequence). The CDR3 sequence is 13 residues long. Trimming stripped 5 bases from V and 3 bases from J, with 8 bases between. The CDR3, as DNA: TGCAGTGCTCACAGGGTTGGGGCCAACGTCCTGACTTTC. This codes for CSAHRVGANVLTF.

There are many counts of this clonotype. The chain is built from TRBV3-1 and TRBJ2-7; D unclear. Trimming removed 1 base at V and 4 bases at J, with 5 bases between. The germline V gene encodes CDR1 LGHDT and CDR2 YNNKEL (reference sequence). The CDR3 length is 12 residues. The CDR3 coding sequence is TGTGCCAGCAGCCAAGTTCGGTACGAGCAGTACTTC. This translates into CASSQVRYEQYF.

This clonotype has a handful of counts. This sequence joins TRBV29-1 and TRBJ2-7; tentatively, D is TRBD1 (5 bases). The V end lost 7 bases, the J end lost 5 bases, and 21 bases lay between the germline ends. The germline V gene has CDR1 SQVTM and CDR2 ANQGSEA. The CDR3 contains 14 residues. CDR3 region: CSGGYAQGGDEQYF. CDR3 DNA sequence: TGCAGCGGGGGCTATGCGCAGGGCGGTGACGAGCAGTACTTC.

This chain links TRBV7-2 with TRBJ2-2, with TRBD2 matching over 14 bases. The CDR3 is made up of 23 amino acids. Germline assignment: CDR1 SGHTA and CDR2 FQGNSA. Trimming cost V 1 base and J 5 bases; bases outside gene matches: 21. CDR3 DNA: TGTGCCAGCAGCTTAGGGCCCCCCAGTCTCCCGGGACTAGCGGGAGTATTTACCGGGGAGCTGTTTTTT. Protein sequence: CASSLGPPSLPGLAGVFTGELFF.

This clonotype showed up many times. The V gene is TRBV20-1, the J gene TRBJ2-3; D perhaps matches TRBD2 (6 bases). Trimming shortened V by 3 bases and J by 0 bases, and 13 bases separated the two germline ends. The CDR3 has 15 amino acids. Per the germline V gene, CDR1 is DFQATT and CDR2 is SNEGSKA (reference sequence). CDR3 coding DNA: TGCAGTGCTAGCCCCAGCAGCGGGAGCACAGATACGCAGTATTTT. Its translation: CSASPSSGSTDTQYF.

This clonotype was counted many times. V gene TRBV11-3 combines with J gene TRBJ1-1; TRBD1 aligns across 8 bases. V lost 6 bases and J lost 1; bases outside the gene matches: 7. CDR3 length: 15 amino acids. Germline V gives CDR1 SGHNT, CDR2 YENEEA. This CDR3 is CASRGGQAWNTEAFF. The CDR3 DNA follows: TGTGCCAGCAGAGGGGGACAGGCGTGGAACACTGAAGCTTTCTTT.

This clonotype was counted only a few times. The chain has TRBV4-3 and TRBJ2-1; 10 bases map to TRBD2. V gave up 0 bases and J gave up 3 bases; unmatched junction bases: 2. Germline CDR1 and CDR2: LGHNA and YSLEER. This CDR3 is built from 16 residues. This chain's CDR3 is CASSQDSGGNYNEQFF. The CDR3, as DNA: TGCGCCAGCAGCCAAGATAGCGGGGGGAACTACAATGAGCAGTTCTTC.

Many counts were recorded for this clonotype. CDR3 residues: CASSYGTGVSMTEAFF. In DNA form, the CDR3 reads TGTGCCAGCAGTTACGGGACAGGGGTTTCGATGACTGAAGCTTTCTTT. J is TRBJ1-1 and V is TRBV6-5, with 10 bases matching TRBD1. The V gene's germline CDR1 is MNHEY and CDR2 SVGAGI. The CDR3 consists of 16 residues. With 2 bases clipped from V and 5 bases from J, the junction kept 8 bases outside the gene matches.

CDR3 nucleotide sequence: TGTGCCAGCAGTCATGGCGGCTATCTAAACGAGCAGTACTTC. This gives the protein CASSHGGYLNEQYF. The chain uses TRBV7-2 and TRBJ2-5; D is uncertain. The end of the DNA aligns better with TRBJ2-7, so the J call may be wrong. Germline lookup yields CDR1 SGHTA and CDR2 FQGNSA. The CDR3 contains 14 residues.

The rearrangement links TRBV20-1 to TRBJ2-7, with TRBD2 matching 7 bases. Per the germline V gene, CDR1 is DFQATT and CDR2 is SNEGSKA (reference sequence). The ends lost 3 bases at V and 9 bases at J; junction bases unmatched: 14. This CDR3 has 14 amino acids. Written as DNA, the CDR3 is TGCAGTGCTAGCCCCGACCGGGACTACGATGGGCAGTACTTC. Encoded protein: CSASPDRDYDGQYF.

This clonotype was detected a few times. This sequence joins TRBV15 and TRBJ2-7; 9 nucleotides agree with TRBD2. This CDR3 has 17 residues. V lost 0 bases and J lost 0; bases outside the gene matches: 6. CDR1 and CDR2 (germline): LNHNV, YYDKDF (reference sequence). DNA for the CDR3: TGTGCCACCAGCAGAGATAGGCTAGCGGGGAGCTCCTACGAGCAGTACTTC. Translation gives CATSRDRLAGSSYEQYF.

CDR3 amino acids: CASQGLSTDTQYF. CDR3 nucleotides: TGTGCCTCACAGGGACTAAGCACAGATACGCAGTATTTT. The chain is built from TRBV10-3 and TRBJ2-3; TRBD2 might be the D (7 bases). This CDR3 region has 13 residues. Germline V gives CDR1 ENHRY, CDR2 SYGVKD. Trimming cost V 11 bases and J 0 bases, with 12 bases left between them.

The chain has TRBV18 and TRBJ1-2; D gene unclear. This CDR3 region has 14 residues. Deletions cut 0 bases from V and 4 bases from J, with 9 bases between. Germline-derived CDR1 and CDR2 are KGHSH and LQKENI. CDR3 region: CASSPPQSSYGYTF. Here the CDR3 DNA reads TGTGCCAGCTCACCACCGCAGTCCTCCTATGGCTACACCTTC.

The V gene is TRBV10-3, the J gene TRBJ2-7; tentatively, D is TRBD1 (5 bases). Per the germline V gene, CDR1 is ENHRY and CDR2 is SYGVKD. V lost 6 bases and J 2 bases, leaving 14 bases between the germline ends. The CDR3 consists of 14 residues. The CDR3 nucleotides read TGTGCCATCAGGATAGGGGTTTTCCCCTACGAGCAGTACTTC. Residues: CAIRIGVFPYEQYF.

The rearrangement links TRBV27 to TRBJ1-1; D is uncertain. The CDR3 loop spans 15 amino acids. CDR1 is MNHEY and CDR2 is SMNVEV in the germline V gene (reference sequence). Trimming left V 3 bases short and J 0 bases short, with 11 bases between. The CDR3 DNA follows: TGTGCCAGCAGTTTGACCAGTCTCATGAACACTGAAGCTTTCTTT. Protein sequence: CASSLTSLMNTEAFF.

This clonotype was detected once. This may arise from a read error, as a much more abundant clone is one base away. This chain uses TRBV7-2 with TRBJ2-1; D is unresolved. The CDR3 runs to 14 residues. The V gene's germline CDR1 is SGHTA and CDR2 FQGNSA. Trimming left V 3 bases short and J 5 bases short, with 11 bases between. CDR3 bases: TGTGCCAGCAGCTTCGGCGGCCGCAACAATGAGCAGTTCTTC. As protein: CASSFGGRNNEQFF.